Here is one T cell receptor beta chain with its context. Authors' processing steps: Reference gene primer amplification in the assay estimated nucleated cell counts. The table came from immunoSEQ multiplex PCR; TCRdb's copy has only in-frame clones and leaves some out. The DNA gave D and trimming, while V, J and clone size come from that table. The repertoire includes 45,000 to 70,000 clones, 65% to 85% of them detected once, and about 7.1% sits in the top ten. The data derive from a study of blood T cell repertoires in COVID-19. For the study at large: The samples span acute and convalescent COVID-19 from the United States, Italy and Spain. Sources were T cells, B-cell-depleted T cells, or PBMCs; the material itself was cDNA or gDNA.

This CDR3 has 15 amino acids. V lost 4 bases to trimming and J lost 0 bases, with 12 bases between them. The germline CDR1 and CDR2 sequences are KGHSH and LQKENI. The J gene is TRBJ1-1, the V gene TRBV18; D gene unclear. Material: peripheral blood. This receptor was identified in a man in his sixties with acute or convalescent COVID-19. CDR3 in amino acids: CASSRAEGMNTEAFF. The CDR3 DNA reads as TGTGCCAGCTCACGGGCAGAGGGTATGAACACTGAAGCTTTCTTT.